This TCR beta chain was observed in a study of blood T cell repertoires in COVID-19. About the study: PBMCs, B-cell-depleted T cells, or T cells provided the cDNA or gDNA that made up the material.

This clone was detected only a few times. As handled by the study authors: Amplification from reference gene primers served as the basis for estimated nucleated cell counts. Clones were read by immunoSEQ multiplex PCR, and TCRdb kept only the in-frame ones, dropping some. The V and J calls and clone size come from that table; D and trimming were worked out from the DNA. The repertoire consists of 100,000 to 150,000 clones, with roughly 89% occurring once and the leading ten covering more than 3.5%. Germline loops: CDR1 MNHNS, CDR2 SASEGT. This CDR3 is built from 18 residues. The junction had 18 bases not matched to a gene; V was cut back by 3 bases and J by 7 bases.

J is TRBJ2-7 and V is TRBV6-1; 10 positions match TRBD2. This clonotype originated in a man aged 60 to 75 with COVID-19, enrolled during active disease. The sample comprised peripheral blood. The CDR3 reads CASSDFWETSGRRWEQYF. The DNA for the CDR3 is TGTGCCAGCAGTGATTTCTGGGAGACTAGCGGGCGCCGGTGGGAGCAGTACTTC.